The 16 T cell receptor beta chains below were found in one sample sequenced in a study of memory CD4+ T cells and cytomegalovirus serostatus. The sort gate was single viable CD3+CD4+CD8-CD45RO+ cells for memory CD4+ T cells. Using immunoSEQ multiplex PCR, the repertoire was profiled, and TCRdb retains in-frame clones only, with some absent. In the table there are approximately 42,000 clones, about 80% of which are singletons. Sequenced material: memory CD4+ T cells from blood. These receptor sequences come from an adult in good health and CMV-seronegative.

The chain links TRBV18 to TRBJ2-5, with no clear D. Trimming shortened V by 6 bases and J by 5 bases, and 16 bases separated the two germline ends. Germline V gene sequence: CDR1 KGHSH, CDR2 LQKENI. The CDR3 loop spans 14 amino acids. The CDR3 reads CASSLSGGEETQYF. The CDR3 DNA reads TGTGCCAGCTCCTTATCTGGCGGAGAGGAGACCCAGTACTTC.

The genes are TRBV6-6 and TRBJ1-2; possible D gene TRBD1, 6 bases. CDR3 length equals 12 residues. V lost 5 bases, J lost 8 bases, and 12 bases lay in between. Per germline, CDR1 MNHNY and CDR2 SVGAGI (reference sequence). The DNA for the CDR3 is TGTGCCAGCAGTCCTCGGACAGACGGCTACACCTTC. Its protein is CASSPRTDGYTF.

This chain's CDR3 is CATSRARGQGHYEQYF. In DNA form, the CDR3 reads TGTGCCACCAGCAGAGCCCGGGGACAGGGGCACTACGAGCAGTACTTC. The chain uses TRBV15 and TRBJ2-7, with TRBD1 identical over 10 bases. Trimming at V came to 1 base and at J to 3 bases, leaving 6 bases not matched to a gene. The CDR3 has 16 residues. CDR1 LNHNV and CDR2 YYDKDF come from the germline V gene (reference sequence).

The rearrangement joins TRBV18 to TRBJ2-7, with D perhaps matching TRBD1 (5 bases). The V end lost 8 bases, the J end lost 5 bases, and 10 bases lay between the germline ends. Per the germline V gene, CDR1 is KGHSH and CDR2 is LQKENI. The CDR3 has 11 amino acids. For the CDR3, the DNA is TGTGCCAGCCAGGGATTCCACGAGCAGTACTTC. Translated: CASQGFHEQYF.

This rearrangement joins TRBV11-3 to TRBJ2-7, with D tentatively TRBD1 (6 bases). Germline loops: CDR1 SGHNT, CDR2 YENEEA. Trimming removed 5 bases at V and 6 bases at J, with 14 bases between. CDR3 size: 13 residues. In DNA form, the CDR3 reads TGTGCCAGCAGCCCCTACACAGGGATCGAGCAGTACTTC. Translating it yields CASSPYTGIEQYF.

This chain joins TRBV27 and TRBJ2-7; 7 bases agree with TRBD1. J was trimmed by 4 bases and V by 0 bases; bases with no gene match: 12. The CDR3 extends over 17 amino acids. The V gene's germline CDR1 is MNHEY and CDR2 SMNVEV (reference sequence). This chain's CDR3 is CASSLSMMSDRVYEQYF. CDR3 sequence (DNA): TGTGCCAGCAGTTTATCGATGATGTCCGACAGGGTGTACGAGCAGTACTTC.

In DNA, the CDR3 is TGTGCCAGCAGTTACTCGGTACCCCACGGGGAGCTGTTTTTT. Translating it yields CASSYSVPHGELFF. V is TRBV6-6 and J is TRBJ2-2; no definite D call. CDR3 length: 14 residues. Trimming took off 0 bases at V and 7 bases at J, with 9 bases between the two ends. Germline CDR1 is MNHNY and CDR2 is SVGAGI (reference sequence).

On this clone: This CDR3 is also generated by other DNA sequences in the sample. V and J are TRBV6-5 and TRBJ2-7, with D perhaps being TRBD1 or TRBD2 (5 bases each). This CDR3 contains 10 residues. Germline-derived CDR1 and CDR2 are MNHEY and SVGAGI. V lost 8 bases and J 5 bases, leaving 7 bases between the germline ends. In DNA form, the CDR3 reads TGTGCCAGCGGGGGAGACGAGCAGTACTTC. Protein sequence: CASGGDEQYF.

The chain carries TRBV9 and TRBJ1-4; 10 bases map to TRBD1. The CDR3 runs to 15 residues. Unmatched junction bases numbered 6, after V lost 2 bases and J lost 8 bases. Germline CDR1 SGDLS, CDR2 YYNGEE. This chain's CDR3 is CASSVQPGQGEKLFF. The CDR3 nucleotides are TGTGCCAGCAGCGTCCAACCGGGACAGGGGGAAAAACTGTTTTTT.

The chain carries TRBV27 and TRBJ1-2; tentatively, D is TRBD1 (5 bases). Trimming pared 6 bases from V and 3 bases from J, leaving 11 bases between. Germline V gives CDR1 MNHEY, CDR2 SMNVEV (reference sequence). There are 13 residues in the CDR3. The DNA of the CDR3 is TGTGCCAGCAGCCCGGGACGGCACTATGGCTACACCTTC. Translating it yields CASSPGRHYGYTF.

V is TRBV7-2 and J is TRBJ2-3; D remains unclear. V was trimmed by 2 bases and J by 5 bases, leaving 5 bases between them. The CDR3 runs to 12 residues. CDR1 SGHTA and CDR2 FQGNSA come from the germline V gene. CDR3 sequence (DNA): TGTGCCAGCAGCTTATTCCTAGATACGCAGTATTTT. Amino acid sequence: CASSLFLDTQYF.

The chain has TRBV7-2 and TRBJ2-7; no clear D. The CDR3 is 13 residues long. Deletions cut 1 base from V and 4 bases from J, with 8 bases between. Germline assignment: CDR1 SGHTA and CDR2 FQGNSA. The CDR3 is CASSLEPAYEQYF. CDR3 bases: TGTGCCAGCAGCTTAGAGCCGGCATACGAGCAGTACTTC.

The chain has TRBV5-1 and TRBJ1-2; tentative D call: TRBD1 (6 bases). This CDR3 contains 12 residues. Germline V CDR1 and CDR2: SGHRS, YFSETQ. Trimming stripped 3 bases from V and 6 bases from J, with 9 bases between. CDR3 region: CASSWDTNGYTF. For the CDR3, the DNA is TGCGCCAGCAGCTGGGACACCAATGGCTACACCTTC.

The sample holds a few counts of this clone. The chain carries TRBV6-1 and TRBJ2-1, with D possibly being TRBD2 (6 bases). Germline V CDR1 and CDR2: MNHNS, SASEGT. The CDR3 loop spans 14 amino acids. V lost 9 bases and J lost 8, with 20 bases in between. The CDR3 loop is CASSGLPTLDEQFF. In DNA form, the CDR3 reads TGTGCCAGTTCGGGACTCCCGACTCTCGATGAGCAGTTCTTC.

A remark on this clone: Its ends do not fully match the called genes, so a read error is possible. V and J are TRBV7-9 and TRBJ1-2; 10 nucleotides align to TRBD1. The CDR3 is 10 residues long. CDR1 is SEHNR and CDR2 is FQNEAQ in the germline V gene (reference sequence). As DNA, the CDR3 is TGTGCCAGCGGGACAGGGGAAACAAACTTC. Its protein product is CASGTGETNF.

The gene calls are TRBV11-3 and TRBJ2-5; the D is unclear. Germline assignment: CDR1 SGHNT and CDR2 YENEEA. V lost 0 bases and J lost 8, with 4 bases in between. The CDR3 spans 11 residues. The CDR3 here is CASSLEGTQYF. Written as DNA, the CDR3 is TGTGCCAGCAGCTTAGAGGGAACCCAGTACTTC.